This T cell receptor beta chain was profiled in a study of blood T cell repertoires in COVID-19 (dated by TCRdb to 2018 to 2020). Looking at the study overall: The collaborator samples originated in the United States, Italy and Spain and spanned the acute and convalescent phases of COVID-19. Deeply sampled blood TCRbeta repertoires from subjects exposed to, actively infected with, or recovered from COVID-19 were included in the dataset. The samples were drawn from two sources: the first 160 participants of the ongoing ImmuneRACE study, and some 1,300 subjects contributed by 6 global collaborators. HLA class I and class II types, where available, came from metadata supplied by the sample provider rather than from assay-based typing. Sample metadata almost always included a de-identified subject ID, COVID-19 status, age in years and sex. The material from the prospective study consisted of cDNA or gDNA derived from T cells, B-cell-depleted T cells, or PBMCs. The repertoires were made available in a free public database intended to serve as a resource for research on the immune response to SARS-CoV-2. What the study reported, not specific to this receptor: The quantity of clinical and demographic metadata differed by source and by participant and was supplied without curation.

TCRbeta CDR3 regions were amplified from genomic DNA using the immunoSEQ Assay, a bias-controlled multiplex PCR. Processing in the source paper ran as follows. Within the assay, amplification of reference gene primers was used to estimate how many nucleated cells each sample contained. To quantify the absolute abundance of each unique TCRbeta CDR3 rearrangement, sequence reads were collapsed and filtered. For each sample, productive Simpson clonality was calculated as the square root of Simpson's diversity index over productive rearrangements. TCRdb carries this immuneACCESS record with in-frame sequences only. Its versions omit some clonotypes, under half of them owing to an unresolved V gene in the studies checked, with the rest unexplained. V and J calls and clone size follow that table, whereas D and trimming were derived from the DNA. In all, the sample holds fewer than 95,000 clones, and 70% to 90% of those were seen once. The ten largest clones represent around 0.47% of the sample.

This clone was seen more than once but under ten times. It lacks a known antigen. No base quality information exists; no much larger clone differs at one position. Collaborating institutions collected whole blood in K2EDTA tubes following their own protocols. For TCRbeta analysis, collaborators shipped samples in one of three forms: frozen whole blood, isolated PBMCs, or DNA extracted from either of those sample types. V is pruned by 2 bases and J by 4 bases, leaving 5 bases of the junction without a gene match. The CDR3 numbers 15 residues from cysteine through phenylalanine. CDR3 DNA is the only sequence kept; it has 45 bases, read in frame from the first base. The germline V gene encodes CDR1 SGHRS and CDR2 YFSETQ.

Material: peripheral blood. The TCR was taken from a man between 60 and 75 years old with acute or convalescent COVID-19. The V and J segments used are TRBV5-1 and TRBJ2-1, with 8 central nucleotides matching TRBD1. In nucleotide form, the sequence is TGCGCCAGCAGCTTTGGGGACAGGAGATACAATGAGCAGTTCTTC. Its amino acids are CASSFGDRRYNEQFF.